This T cell receptor (beta chain) appears in the sequencing data of a study of human thymus T cells. Overall study results and limits: Thymic and blood repertoires seemed to show skewed V and J gene use.

The study used thymus tissue resected during corrective heart surgery. Worth noting for this clone: What it recognizes is unknown.

TCRdb's copy holds only in-frame clones and misses some; the assay was immunoSEQ multiplex PCR. The sample lists under 150,000 clones, around 95% seen once, with 0.02% to 0.03% in the top ten. Sequencing was carried out using thymus tissue. The sequence was obtained from a boy younger than two with a congenital heart defect but otherwise immunologically healthy.

For the CDR3, the DNA is TGCAGCGTTGAGGGGGGAGCCAAAAACATTCAGTACTTC. Amino acid sequence: CSVEGGAKNIQYF. The rearrangement uses TRBV29-1 and TRBJ2-4, with D possibly TRBD2 on 6 matching bases. Germline assignment: CDR1 SQVTM and CDR2 ANQGSEA. This CDR3 region has 13 residues. Trimming removed 3 bases from V and 0 bases from J, with 6 bases in between.